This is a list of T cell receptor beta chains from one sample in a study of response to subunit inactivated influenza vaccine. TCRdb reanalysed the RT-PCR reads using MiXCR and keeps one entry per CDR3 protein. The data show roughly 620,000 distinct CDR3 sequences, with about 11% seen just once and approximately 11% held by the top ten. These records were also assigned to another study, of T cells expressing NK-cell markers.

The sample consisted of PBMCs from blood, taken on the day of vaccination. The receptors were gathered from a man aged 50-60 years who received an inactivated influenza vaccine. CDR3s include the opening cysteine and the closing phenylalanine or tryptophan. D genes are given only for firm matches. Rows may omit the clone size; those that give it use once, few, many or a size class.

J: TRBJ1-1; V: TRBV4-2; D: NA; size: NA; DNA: TGTGCCAGCAGCCAAGACTACCGAAGTTTGGCTATCATGAACACTGAAGCTTTCTTT; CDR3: CASSQDYRSLAIMNTEAFF
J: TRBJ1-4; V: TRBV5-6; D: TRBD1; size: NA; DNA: TGTGCCAGCAGCTGGGGGACAGGGATTTATGAAAAACTGTTTTTT; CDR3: CASSWGTGIYEKLFF
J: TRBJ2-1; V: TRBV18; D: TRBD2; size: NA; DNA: TGTGCCAGCACCCTAGGGACTAGCGGGGCCAATGAGCAGTTCTTC; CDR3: CASTLGTSGANEQFF
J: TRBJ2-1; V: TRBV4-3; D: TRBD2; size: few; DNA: TGCGCCAGCAGCCAAGGGATAGCGGGGGGGTGGAATGAGCAGTTCTTC; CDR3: CASSQGIAGGWNEQFF
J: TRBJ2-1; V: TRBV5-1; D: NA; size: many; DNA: TGCGCCAGCAGCTTGGGGGCAGGGGTTTACAATGAGCAGTTCTTC; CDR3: CASSLGAGVYNEQFF
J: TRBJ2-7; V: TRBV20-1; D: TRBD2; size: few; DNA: TGCAGTGCGAGTACTAGCGGACGCTCCTACGAGCAGTACTTC; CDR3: CSASTSGRSYEQYF
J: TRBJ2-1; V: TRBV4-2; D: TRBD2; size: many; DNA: TGTGCCAGCAGCCTAACCGGGACTAGCCCTTTCGGGGAGCAGTTCTTC; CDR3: CASSLTGTSPFGEQFF
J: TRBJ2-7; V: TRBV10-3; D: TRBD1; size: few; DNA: TGTGCCATCAGTGAGTCCCCGGGACAGGGATACTCCGAGCAGTACTTC; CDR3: CAISESPGQGYSEQYF
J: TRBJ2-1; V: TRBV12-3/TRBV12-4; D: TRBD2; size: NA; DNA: TGTGCCAGCAATCTACTAGCGGGAGGGCCTAAGTTCTTC; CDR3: CASNLLAGGPKFF
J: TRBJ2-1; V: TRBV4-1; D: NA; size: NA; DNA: TGCGCCAGCAGCCGCCGCGTCGGGGAAAGCTCCTACAATGAGCAGTTCTTC; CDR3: CASSRRVGESSYNEQFF
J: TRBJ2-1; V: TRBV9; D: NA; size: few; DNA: TGTGCCAGCAGCGTAGAGGGAACAGGGTCCGACGAGCAGTTCTTC; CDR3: CASSVEGTGSDEQFF
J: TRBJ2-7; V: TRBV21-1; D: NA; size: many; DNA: TGTGCCAGCAGCAAAGCGCTTTCCTCTAGTCTCAGCTCCTACGAGCAGTACTTC; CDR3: CASSKALSSSLSSYEQYF
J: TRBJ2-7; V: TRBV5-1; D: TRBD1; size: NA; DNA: TGCGCCAGCAGCTTGGAACAGGGGAGAGGCGAGCAGTACTTC; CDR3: CASSLEQGRGEQYF
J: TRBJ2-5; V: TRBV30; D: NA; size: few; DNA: TGTGCCTGGAGCCGGCAAGGGGGCGGGAGAGAGACCCAGTACTTC; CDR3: CAWSRQGGGRETQYF
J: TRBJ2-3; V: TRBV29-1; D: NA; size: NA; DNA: TGCAGCGCTGGAAAATGGCGGGATGAGCAGTATTTT; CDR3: CSAGKWRDEQYF
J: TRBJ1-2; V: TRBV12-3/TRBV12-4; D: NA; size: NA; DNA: TGTGCCAGCAGCCAGGTCATAAACGGGGGCTACACCTTC; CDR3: CASSQVINGGYTF
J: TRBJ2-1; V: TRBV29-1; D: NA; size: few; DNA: TGCAGCGTTGAAGAATCGGGGCAGTTCTTC; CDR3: CSVEESGQFF
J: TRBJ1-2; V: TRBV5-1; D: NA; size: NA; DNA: TGCGCCAGCAGCTTGTGGTTTGGGACACCGGGGGACTATGGCTACACCTTC; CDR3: CASSLWFGTPGDYGYTF
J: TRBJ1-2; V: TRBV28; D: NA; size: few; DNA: TGTGCCAGCAGGAGGACCAGAGCGTATGGCTACACCTTC; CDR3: CASRRTRAYGYTF
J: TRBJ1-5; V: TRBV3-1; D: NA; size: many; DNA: TGTGCCAGCAGCCAAGGACAGAATCAGCCCCAGCATTTT; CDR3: CASSQGQNQPQHF